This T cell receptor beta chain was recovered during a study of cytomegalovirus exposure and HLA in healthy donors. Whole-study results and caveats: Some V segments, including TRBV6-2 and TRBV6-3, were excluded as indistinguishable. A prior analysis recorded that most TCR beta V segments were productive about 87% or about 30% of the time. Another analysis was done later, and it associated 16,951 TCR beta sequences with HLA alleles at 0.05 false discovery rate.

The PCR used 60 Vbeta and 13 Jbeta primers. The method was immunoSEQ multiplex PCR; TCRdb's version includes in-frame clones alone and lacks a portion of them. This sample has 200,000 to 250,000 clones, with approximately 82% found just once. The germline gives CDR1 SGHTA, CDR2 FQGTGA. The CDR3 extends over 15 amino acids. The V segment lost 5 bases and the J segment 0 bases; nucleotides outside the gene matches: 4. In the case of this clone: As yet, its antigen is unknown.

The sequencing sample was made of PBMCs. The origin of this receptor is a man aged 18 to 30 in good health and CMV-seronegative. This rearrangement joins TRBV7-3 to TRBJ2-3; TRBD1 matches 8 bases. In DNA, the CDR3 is TGTGCCAGCAGCCCGGGGACAGGAAGCACAGATACGCAGTATTTT. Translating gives CASSPGTGSTDTQYF.